These 9 T cell receptor beta chains came from one sample sequenced in a study of cytomegalovirus exposure and HLA in healthy donors. This PCR relied on a set of 60 Vbeta primers and 13 Jbeta primers. Method: immunoSEQ multiplex PCR; TCRdb's copy keeps in-frame clones and lacks some. The profile shows a few hundred thousand clones, 83% of them singletons. The sequencing sample was made of PBMCs. The receptors shown here come from a girl between 5 and 17 years old in good health and CMV-seronegative.

J is TRBJ2-7 and V is TRBV27; 9 bases agree with TRBD1. Trimming cost V 8 bases and J 5 bases; bases outside gene matches: 4. The CDR3 loop spans 12 amino acids. Germline V lookup: CDR1 MNHEY, CDR2 SMNVEV (reference sequence). The CDR3 spells CASSGQGNEQYF. Here the CDR3 DNA reads TGTGCCAGCTCGGGACAGGGTAACGAGCAGTACTTC.

CDR3 in amino acids: CASSISPSGYNEQFF. The CDR3 coding sequence is TGTGCCAGTAGTATCTCTCCTAGCGGATACAATGAGCAGTTCTTC. This sequence joins TRBV19 and TRBJ2-1, with 7 bases aligning to TRBD2. The CDR3 extends over 15 amino acids. Germline-derived CDR1 and CDR2 are LNHDA and SQIVND (reference sequence). V lost 3 bases to trimming and J lost 4 bases; unmatched junction nucleotides: 6. Based on the CDR3 plus reference TRBV19 and TRBJ2-1, the full variable domain is DGGITQSPKYLFRKEGQNVTLSCEQNLNHDAMYWYRQDPGQGLRLIYYSQIVNDFQKGDIAEGYSVSREKKESFPLTVTSAQKNPTAFYLCASSISPSGYNEQFFGPGTRLTVL.

This chain links TRBV20-1 with TRBJ1-2; no reliable D call. Germline V gene data show CDR1 as DFQATT and CDR2 as SNEGSKA (reference sequence). The length of the CDR3 is 10 residues. V dropped 3 bases and J dropped 5 bases, with 4 bases sitting between them. The CDR3 loop is CSASSYGYTF. The CDR3 nucleotides are TGCAGTGCTAGCTCTTATGGCTACACCTTC.

This chain uses TRBV2 with TRBJ1-4, with D possibly being TRBD1 (5 bases). Trimming left V 7 bases short and J 8 bases short, with 20 bases between. Germline values: CDR1 SNHLY, CDR2 FYNNEI. The CDR3 has 15 residues. The CDR3 reads CASNRRQLEKEKLFF. The CDR3 nucleotides read TGTGCCAGCAACCGCCGACAGTTGGAGAAAGAAAAACTGTTTTTT.

This chain connects TRBV4-3 to TRBJ1-3; 9 nucleotides align to TRBD1. The CDR3 totals 15 residues. J lost 4 bases, V lost 4 bases, and 5 bases had no gene match. Germline-derived CDR1 and CDR2 are LGHNA and YSLEER. The CDR3 DNA reads TGCGCCAGCAGCCCCCGGACAGGGGACGGAAACACCATATATTTT. Encoded protein: CASSPRTGDGNTIYF.

The rearrangement links TRBV25-1 to TRBJ2-7, with 12 bases fitting TRBD1. The CDR3 consists of 16 residues. The ends lost 3 bases at V and 6 bases at J; junction bases unmatched: 9. Germline V gene sequence: CDR1 MGHDK, CDR2 SYGVNS. The CDR3 DNA follows: TGTGCCAGCAGTGACCTCCCCGGGACAGGGGGCCGCGAGCAGTACTTC. This translates into CASSDLPGTGGREQYF.

The chain joins TRBV29-1 to TRBJ2-5; tentatively, D is TRBD1 (6 bases). The DNA end is a closer match to TRBJ2-7, so the J assignment may be wrong. Germline V gene data show CDR1 as SQVTM and CDR2 as ANQGSEA. The CDR3 is made up of 12 amino acids. The CDR3 DNA is TGCAGCGTTTCCGGGACATACTACGAGCAGTACTTC. This encodes CSVSGTYYEQYF.

The chain carries TRBV28 and TRBJ2-7, with TRBD2 matching 13 bases. The CDR3 has 18 amino acids. Germline assignment: CDR1 MDHEN and CDR2 SYDVKM. V shed 4 bases and J 3 bases; nucleotides not matched to a gene: 12. The CDR3 coding sequence is TGTGCCAGCAGTTCCCGAACTAGCGGGAGGGCCCCAGGCTACGAGCAGTACTTC. Its protein is CASSSRTSGRAPGYEQYF. The variable domain in full, completed from reference TRBV28 and TRBJ2-7, reads DVKVTQSSRYLVKRTGEKVFLECVQDMDHENMFWYRQDPGLGLRLIYFSYDVKMKEKGDIPEGYSVSREKKERFSLILESASTNQTSMYLCASSSRTSGRAPGYEQYFGPGTRLTVT.

This chain uses TRBV14 with TRBJ2-1, with D perhaps TRBD1 (6 bases). The CDR3 totals 18 residues. Germline CDR1 reads SGHDN; CDR2 reads FVKESK. V gave up 5 bases and J gave up 4 bases, with 24 bases separating them. CDR3 bases: TGTGCCAGCAGCGACAGAGTTGGGGTGGGGGCCCGTTACAATGAGCAGTTCTTC. Translation gives CASSDRVGVGARYNEQFF.